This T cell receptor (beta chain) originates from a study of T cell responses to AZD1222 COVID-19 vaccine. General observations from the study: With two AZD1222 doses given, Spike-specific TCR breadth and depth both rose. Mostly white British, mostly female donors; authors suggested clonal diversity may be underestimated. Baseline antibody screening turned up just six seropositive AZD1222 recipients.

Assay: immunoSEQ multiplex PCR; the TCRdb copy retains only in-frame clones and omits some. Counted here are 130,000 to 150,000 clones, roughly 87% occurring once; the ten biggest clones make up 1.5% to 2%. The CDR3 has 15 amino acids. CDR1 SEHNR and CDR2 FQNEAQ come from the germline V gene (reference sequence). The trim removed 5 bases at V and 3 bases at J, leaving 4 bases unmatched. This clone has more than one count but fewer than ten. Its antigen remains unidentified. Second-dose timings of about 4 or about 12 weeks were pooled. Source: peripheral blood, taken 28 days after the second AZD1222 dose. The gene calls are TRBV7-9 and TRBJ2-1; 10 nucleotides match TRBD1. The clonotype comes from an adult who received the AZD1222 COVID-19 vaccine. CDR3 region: CASSRTGGYYNEQFF. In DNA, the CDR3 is TGTGCCAGCAGCCGGACAGGGGGTTACTACAATGAGCAGTTCTTC.